This T cell receptor beta chain is drawn from a study of monozygotic twins with inflammatory bowel disease. Study outcomes and limitations: Compared with healthy twins, IBD patients shared fewer clonotypes with others, especially with disease activity. Researchers were unable to tell different T cell subtypes apart.

This CDR3 is 14 amino acids long. Germline CDR1 is LGHDT and CDR2 is YNNKEL (reference sequence). UMIs containing a 6-nucleotide sample barcode were added via template switching. TCRdb reprocessed the 5' RACE reads; each CDR3 protein has one entry and no DNA is given. The table for this sample gives about 110,000 distinct CDR3 sequences. With regard to this clonotype: What it binds is unknown.

Sequencing was done on a sample of blood. The rearrangement uses TRBV3-1 and TRBJ1-3; TCRdb calls TRBD1, which cannot be checked without DNA. The TCR sequence derives from a human donor with ulcerative colitis or Crohn's disease, or a healthy co-twin of an affected twin (not recorded which). CDR3 in amino acids: CASSQDGQGDTIYF.